This TCR beta chain comes out of a study of T cell responses to AZD1222 COVID-19 vaccine. The method was immunoSEQ multiplex PCR; TCRdb's version includes in-frame clones alone and lacks a portion of them. The sample has approximately 140,000 clones; 75% to 95% are singletons. The CDR3 is made up of 15 amino acids. Trimming shortened V by 1 base and J by 4 bases, and 13 bases separated the two germline ends. CDR1 is LGHNA and CDR2 is YSLEER in the germline V gene. The TCR originated in an adult in good health. This chain links TRBV4-3 with TRBJ1-2; D gene ambiguous. The sequences come from peripheral blood, collected on day 0 of AZD1222 vaccination. CDR3 DNA: TGCGCCAGCAGCCAAGTAGTTGCGGGTGGCTATGGCTACACCTTC. Amino acid sequence: CASSQVVAGGYGYTF.